This T cell receptor (beta chain) was profiled in a study of post-analysis software for immune sequencing data. General study findings and limits: Patients showed TRBV5-6, TRBV5-1 and TRBV20-1 among five TRBV segments more frequent than in controls. F measure clustering grouped samples strongly by preparation batch.

CDR1 and CDR2 (germline): SQVTM, ANQGSEA. CDR3 length: 14 amino acids. V gave up 8 bases and J gave up 0 bases, with 16 bases separating them. TCR beta cDNA libraries had unique molecular identifiers. Each CDR3 protein is one row after TCRdb ran MiXCR on the PCR reads. The data show roughly 800,000 distinct CDR3 sequences, roughly 50% seen once. Concerning this clonotype itself: Antigen specificity is unknown.

The sequenced sample consisted of blood. The rearrangement joins TRBV29-1 to TRBJ1-1; D not certain. The receptor was isolated from a girl aged 5 to 17 with multiple sclerosis. The CDR3 nucleotides read TGCAGCTTTGCCTTAACGGCGATGAACACTGAAGCTTTCTTT. Amino acid sequence: CSFALTAMNTEAFF.